The source of this T cell receptor beta chain is a study of T cells in Graves' hyperthyroidism and ophthalmopathy (dated 2019 in TCRdb). Study-wide context: Peripheral blood was sampled at the time of initial diagnosis, prior to any treatment. To identify TCR V-J signatures that set the groups apart, the researchers used a discovery cohort of about a hundred patients, made up of around 42 with Graves' ophthalmopathy and some 55 with stable Graves' hyperthyroidism. An independent validation cohort of around 19 hyperthyroidism patients and over 15 patients who later progressed to ophthalmopathy tested prospective prediction of ophthalmopathy. The roughly 90 discovery patients were divided at random into training and test sets in a 7:3 ratio. Thyroid tissue and blood T-cell repertoires from several Graves' hyperthyroidism patients were also compared in the study. Following sampling, methimazole starting at 30 mg daily was given to hyperthyroidism patients, and high-dose intravenous methylprednisolone was given to ophthalmopathy patients. According to the paper, TCR Vbeta CDR3 sequencing was carried out on 135 peripheral blood samples, which came from approximately 43 ophthalmopathy, around 74 hyperthyroidism and roughly 17 progressor patients. Paper-wide results and their limitations: Ophthalmopathy was separated from stable hyperthyroidism by a 13 V-J signature model, with about 86% sensitivity and about 81% specificity obtained in cross-validation and 80%/75% obtained in testing. No statistical method was used to set the sample size in advance, and investigators knew the group allocation. Most expanded thyroid clonotypes (frequency above 0.001) were also detected in blood, a finding suggesting that blood repertoires may reflect thyroid immune responses. During validation, the model predicted progression to ophthalmopathy a median of around 7 months ahead of onset, with around 65% sensitivity and 72% to 80% specificity.

Hyperthyroidism patients were aged 18 to 65 years and newly diagnosed, with disease duration of less than 2 months. Patients with uncontrolled infections, other autoimmune diseases, pregnancy or lactation were excluded. Diagnoses were based on clinical symptoms, serum thyroxine and TRAb, thyroid ultrasound and orbital computed tomography. Blood from progressor patients was collected at the time of first diagnosis with hyperthyroidism, before any ophthalmopathy symptoms had appeared. Ficoll-Paque density gradient centrifugation was used to isolate PBMCs from about 10 ml of fresh peripheral blood. Patients classed as progressors first received a Graves' hyperthyroidism diagnosis and then went on to develop ophthalmopathy during follow-up. Trizol reagent was used to extract total RNA, and RNA quality was then checked on an Agilent 2100 Bioanalyzer. The TCR beta CDR3 regions were amplified from RNA transcripts. For the first round of RT-PCR on the TCR CDR3, the HTBI primer set was used together with the Qiagen OneStep RT-PCR kit. The libraries were constructed in a second round of multiplex PCR and then size-selected and purified. Paired-end sequencing of the libraries was performed with 100 bp reads on an Illumina HiSeq2000. Concerning the study's data processing: Raw data were processed with SOAPnuke, discarding reads with adapters, uncalled bases, mean Phred below 15, or no exact constant-primer or identifier match. High-quality paired reads were merged using COPE v1.2.5, and each unique nucleotide sequence was defined as a clonotype. MiTCR v1.1 was used to align the clonotypes against IMGT TRBV, TRBD and TRBJ reference segments. Analysis was restricted to V-J combinations with a frequency above 0.0001, which covered roughly 99% of repertoires. A TCS score was defined as the ratio between F50 (clonal expansion) and ExV (chaos), using BLOSUM62-based TCRdist between CDR3 peptides within each V-J. Welch's t-statistics and random forest reduced 450 to 600 V-J features to fewer than 15, which were used in a naive Bayes classifier (R e1071). Clones were called with MiXCR by TCRdb after fastp trimmed the public reads at Q25, and only in-frame beta chains were retained. Rows are unified per CDR3 protein, each entry keeping the most common DNA and genes. TCRdb, not the original authors, processed these V and J calls. This sample has hundreds of thousands of distinct CDR3 sequences in its table, and approximately 18% of those were observed once. The ten largest clones add up to 15% to 20% of the sample.

The CDR3 runs 14 residues from the cysteine to the phenylalanine. Just CDR3 DNA is preserved here, 42 bases in frame from base 1. Trimming takes 5 bases off V and 14 bases off J; junction bases not matched to a gene: 14. Per the germline V gene, SGHTA is the CDR1 and FQGTGA is the CDR2. Ten or more counts support this clonotype. There is no known antigen for this receptor. No per-base quality is available; no much larger clone lies one base away. This chain is built from TRBV7-3 and TRBJ2-1, with 8 central nucleotides matching TRBD2. This receptor was obtained from a woman aged 45-59 years with Graves' hyperthyroidism that later progressed to Graves' ophthalmopathy. The specimen was blood. The nucleotides read TGTGCCAGCAGCCCCAATAGGGGCGGGGGGCCGGAGTTCTTC. Translated, it gives CASSPNRGGGPEFF.